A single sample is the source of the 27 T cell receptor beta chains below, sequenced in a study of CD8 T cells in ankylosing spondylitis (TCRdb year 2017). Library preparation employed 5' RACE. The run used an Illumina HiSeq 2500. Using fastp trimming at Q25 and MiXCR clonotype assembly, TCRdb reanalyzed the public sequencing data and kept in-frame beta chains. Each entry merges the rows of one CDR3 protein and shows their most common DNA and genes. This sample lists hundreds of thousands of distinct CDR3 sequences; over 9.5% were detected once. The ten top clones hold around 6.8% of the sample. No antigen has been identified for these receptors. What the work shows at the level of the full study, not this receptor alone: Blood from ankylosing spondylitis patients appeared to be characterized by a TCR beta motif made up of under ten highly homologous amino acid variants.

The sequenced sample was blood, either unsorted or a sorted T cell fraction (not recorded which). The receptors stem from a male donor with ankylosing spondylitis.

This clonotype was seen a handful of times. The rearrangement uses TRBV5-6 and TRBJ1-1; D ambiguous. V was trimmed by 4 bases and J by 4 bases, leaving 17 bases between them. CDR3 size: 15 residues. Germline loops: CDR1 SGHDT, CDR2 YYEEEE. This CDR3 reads CASSLAGSRGTEAFF. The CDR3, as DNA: TGTGCCAGCAGCCTCGCGGGATCCCGGGGCACTGAAGCTTTCTTT.

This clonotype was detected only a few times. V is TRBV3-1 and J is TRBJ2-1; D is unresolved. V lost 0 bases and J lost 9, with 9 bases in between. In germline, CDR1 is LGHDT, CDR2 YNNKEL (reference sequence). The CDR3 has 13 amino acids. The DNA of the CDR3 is TGTGCCAGCAGCCAAGAGATAAGGACTGAGCAGTTCTTC. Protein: CASSQEIRTEQFF.

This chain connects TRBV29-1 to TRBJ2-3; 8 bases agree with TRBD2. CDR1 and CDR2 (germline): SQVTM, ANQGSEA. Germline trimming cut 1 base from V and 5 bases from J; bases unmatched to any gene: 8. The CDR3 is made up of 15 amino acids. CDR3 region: CSVEGLAGSGDTQYF. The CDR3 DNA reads TGCAGCGTTGAAGGGCTAGCGGGTTCGGGAGATACGCAGTATTTT.

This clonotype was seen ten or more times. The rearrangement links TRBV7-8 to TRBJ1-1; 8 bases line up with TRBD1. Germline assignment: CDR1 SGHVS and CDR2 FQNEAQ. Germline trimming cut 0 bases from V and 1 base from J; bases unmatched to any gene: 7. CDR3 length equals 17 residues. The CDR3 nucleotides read TGTGCCAGCAGCTTAGCTCCCGGACAGGGTCAGAACACTGAAGCTTTCTTT. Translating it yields CASSLAPGQGQNTEAFF.

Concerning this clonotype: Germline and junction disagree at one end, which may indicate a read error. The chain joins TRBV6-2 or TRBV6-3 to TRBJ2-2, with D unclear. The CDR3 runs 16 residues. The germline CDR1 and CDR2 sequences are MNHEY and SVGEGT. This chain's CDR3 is CATSPPRRLNTGELFF. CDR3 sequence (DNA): TGTGCCACCAGTCCCCCGAGGCGGTTGAACACCGGGGAGCTGTTTTTT.

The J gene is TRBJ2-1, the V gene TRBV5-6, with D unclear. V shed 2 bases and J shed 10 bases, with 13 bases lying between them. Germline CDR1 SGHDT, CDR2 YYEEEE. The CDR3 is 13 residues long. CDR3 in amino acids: CASSFGPLTEQFF. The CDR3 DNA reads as TGTGCCAGCAGCTTTGGCCCGCTTACGGAGCAGTTCTTC. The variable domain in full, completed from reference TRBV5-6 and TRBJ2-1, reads DAGVTQSPTHLIKTRGQQVTLRCSPKSGHDTVSWYQQALGQGPQFIFQYYEEEERQRGNFPDRFSGHQFPNYSSELNVNALLLGDSALYLCASSFGPLTEQFFGPGTRLTVL.

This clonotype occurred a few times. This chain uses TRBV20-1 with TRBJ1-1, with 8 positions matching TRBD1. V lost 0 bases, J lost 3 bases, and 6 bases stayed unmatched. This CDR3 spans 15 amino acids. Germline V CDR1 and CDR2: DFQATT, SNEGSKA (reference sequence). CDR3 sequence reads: CSARDSGQGYTEAFF. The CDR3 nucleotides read TGCAGTGCTAGAGATTCTGGACAGGGTTACACTGAAGCTTTCTTT.

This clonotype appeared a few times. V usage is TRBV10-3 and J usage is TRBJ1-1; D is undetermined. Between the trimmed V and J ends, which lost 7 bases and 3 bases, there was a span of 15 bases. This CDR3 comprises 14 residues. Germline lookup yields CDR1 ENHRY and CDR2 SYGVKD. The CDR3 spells CAIKRVQADTEAFF. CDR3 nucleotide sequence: TGTGCCATCAAGCGGGTGCAGGCGGACACTGAAGCTTTCTTT.

CDR3 in DNA: TGTGCCAGCAGCACCCAACTAGCGGGAGTCACAGATACGCAGTATTTT. It codes for CASSTQLAGVTDTQYF. This sequence joins TRBV7-8 and TRBJ2-3; TRBD2 aligns across 11 bases. The CDR3 spans 16 residues. Trimming at V came to 5 bases and at J to 2 bases, leaving 6 bases not matched to a gene. Germline assignment: CDR1 SGHVS and CDR2 FQNEAQ.

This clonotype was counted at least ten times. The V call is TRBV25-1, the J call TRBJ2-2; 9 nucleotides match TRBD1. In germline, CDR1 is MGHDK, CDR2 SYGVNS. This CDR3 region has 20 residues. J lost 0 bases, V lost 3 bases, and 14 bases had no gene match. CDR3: CASSDRPGTGSGSNTGELFF. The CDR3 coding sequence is TGTGCCAGCAGTGATCGTCCCGGGACAGGGAGCGGATCGAACACCGGGGAGCTGTTTTTT.

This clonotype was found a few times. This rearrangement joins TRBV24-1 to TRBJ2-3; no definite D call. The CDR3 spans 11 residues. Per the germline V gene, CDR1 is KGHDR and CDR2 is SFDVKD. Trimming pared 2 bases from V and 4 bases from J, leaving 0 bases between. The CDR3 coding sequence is TGTGCCACCAGTGATTCAGATACGCAGTATTTT. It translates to CATSDSDTQYF.

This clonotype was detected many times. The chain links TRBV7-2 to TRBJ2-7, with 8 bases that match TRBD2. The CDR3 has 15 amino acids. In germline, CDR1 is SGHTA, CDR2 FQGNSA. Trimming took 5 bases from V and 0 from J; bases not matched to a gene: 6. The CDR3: CASSSVAGSSYEQYF. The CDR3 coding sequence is TGTGCCAGCAGCAGCGTAGCGGGGAGCTCCTACGAGCAGTACTTC.

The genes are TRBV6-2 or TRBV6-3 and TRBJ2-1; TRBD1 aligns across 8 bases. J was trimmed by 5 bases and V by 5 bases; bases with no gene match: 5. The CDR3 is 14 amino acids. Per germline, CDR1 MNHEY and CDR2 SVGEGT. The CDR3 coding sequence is TGTGCCAGCAGTCGACGACAGGGGAACAATGAGCAGTTCTTC. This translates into CASSRRQGNNEQFF.

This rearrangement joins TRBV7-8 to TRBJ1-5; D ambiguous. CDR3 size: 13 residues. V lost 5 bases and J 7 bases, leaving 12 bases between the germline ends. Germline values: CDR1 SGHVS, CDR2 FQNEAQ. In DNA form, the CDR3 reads TGTGCCAGCAGCCTGGGCCGGGAGCAGCCCCAGCATTTT. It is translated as CASSLGREQPQHF. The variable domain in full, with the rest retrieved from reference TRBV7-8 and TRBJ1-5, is GAGVSQSPRYKVAKRGQDVALRCDPISGHVSLFWYQQALGQGPEFLTYFQNEAQLDKSGLPSDRFFAERPEGSVSTLKIQRTQQEDSAVYLCASSLGREQPQHFGDGTRLSIL.

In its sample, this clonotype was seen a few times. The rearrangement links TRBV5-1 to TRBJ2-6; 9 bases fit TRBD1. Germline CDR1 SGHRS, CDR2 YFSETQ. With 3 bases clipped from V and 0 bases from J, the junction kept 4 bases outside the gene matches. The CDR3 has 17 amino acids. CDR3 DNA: TGCGCCAGCAGCTCCCGGGACAGGGACTCTGGGGCCAACGTCCTGACTTTC. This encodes CASSSRDRDSGANVLTF.

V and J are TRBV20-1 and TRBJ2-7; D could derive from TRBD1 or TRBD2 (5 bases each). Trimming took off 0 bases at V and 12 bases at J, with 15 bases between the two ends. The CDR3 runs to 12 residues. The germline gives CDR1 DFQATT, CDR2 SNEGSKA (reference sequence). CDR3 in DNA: TGCAGTGCTAGAGATAAGGGGACCCCCGTGTACGTC. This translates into CSARDKGTPVYV.

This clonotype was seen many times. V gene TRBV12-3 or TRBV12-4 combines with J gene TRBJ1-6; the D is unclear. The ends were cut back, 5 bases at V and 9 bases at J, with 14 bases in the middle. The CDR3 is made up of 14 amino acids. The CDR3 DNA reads TGTGCCAGCAGTCGGAGGACGAAGGCTTCACCCCTCCACTTT. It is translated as CASSRRTKASPLHF.

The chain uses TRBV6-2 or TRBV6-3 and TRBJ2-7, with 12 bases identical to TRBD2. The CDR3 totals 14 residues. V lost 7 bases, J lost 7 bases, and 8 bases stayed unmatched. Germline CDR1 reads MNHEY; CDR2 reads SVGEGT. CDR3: CASNRLAGDREQYF. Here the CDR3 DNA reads TGTGCCAGCAATCGACTAGCGGGAGACCGAGAGCAGTACTTC.

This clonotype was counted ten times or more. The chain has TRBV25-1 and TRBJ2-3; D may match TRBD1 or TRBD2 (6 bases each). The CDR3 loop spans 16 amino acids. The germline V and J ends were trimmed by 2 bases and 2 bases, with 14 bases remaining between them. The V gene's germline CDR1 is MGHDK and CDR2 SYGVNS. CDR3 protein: CASSEGGGKDTDTQYF. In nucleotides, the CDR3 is TGTGCCAGCAGTGAAGGGGGCGGGAAAGACACAGATACGCAGTATTTT.

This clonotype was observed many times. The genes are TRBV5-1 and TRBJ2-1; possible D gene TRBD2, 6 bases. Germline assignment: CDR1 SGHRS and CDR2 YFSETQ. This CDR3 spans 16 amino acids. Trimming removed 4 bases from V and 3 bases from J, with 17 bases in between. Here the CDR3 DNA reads TGCGCCAGCAGCCGGGACGAGGACTACTTCTACAATGAGCAGTTCTTC. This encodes CASSRDEDYFYNEQFF.

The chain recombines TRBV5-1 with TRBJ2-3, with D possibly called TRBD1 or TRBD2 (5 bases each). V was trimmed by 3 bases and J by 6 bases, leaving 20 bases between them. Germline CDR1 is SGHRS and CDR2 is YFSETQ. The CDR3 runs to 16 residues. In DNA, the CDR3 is TGCGCCAGCAGCTGGACTGGACACGGGATGGAGGATACGCAGTATTTT. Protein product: CASSWTGHGMEDTQYF. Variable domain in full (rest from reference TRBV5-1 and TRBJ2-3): KAGVTQTPRYLIKTRGQQVTLSCSPISGHRSVSWYQQTPGQGLQFLFEYFSETQRNKGNFPGRFSGRQFSNSRSEMNVSTLELGDSALYLCASSWTGHGMEDTQYFGPGTRLTVL.

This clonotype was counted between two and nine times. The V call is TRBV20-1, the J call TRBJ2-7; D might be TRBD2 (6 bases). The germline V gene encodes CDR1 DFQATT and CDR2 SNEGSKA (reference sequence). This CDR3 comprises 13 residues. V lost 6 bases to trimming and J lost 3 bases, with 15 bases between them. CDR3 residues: CSAKIAAHYEQYF. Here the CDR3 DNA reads TGCAGTGCAAAAATAGCGGCCCACTACGAGCAGTACTTC.

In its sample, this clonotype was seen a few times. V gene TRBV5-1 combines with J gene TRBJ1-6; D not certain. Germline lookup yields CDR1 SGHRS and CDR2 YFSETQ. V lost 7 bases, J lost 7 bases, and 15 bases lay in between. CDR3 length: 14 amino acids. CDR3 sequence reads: CASQSREGNSPLHF. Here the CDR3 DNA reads TGCGCCAGCCAATCCCGCGAGGGAAATTCACCCCTCCACTTT.

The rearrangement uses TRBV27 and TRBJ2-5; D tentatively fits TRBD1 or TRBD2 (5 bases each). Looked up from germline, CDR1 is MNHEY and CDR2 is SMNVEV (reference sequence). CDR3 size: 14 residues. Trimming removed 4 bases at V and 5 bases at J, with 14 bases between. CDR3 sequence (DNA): TGTGCCAGCAGTTGGGGACCGGAGCGGGAGACCCAGTACTTC. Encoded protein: CASSWGPERETQYF.

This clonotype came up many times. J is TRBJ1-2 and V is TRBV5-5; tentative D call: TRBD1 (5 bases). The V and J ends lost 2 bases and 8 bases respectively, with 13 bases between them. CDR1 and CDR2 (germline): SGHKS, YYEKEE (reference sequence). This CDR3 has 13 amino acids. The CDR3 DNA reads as TGTGCCAGCAGCTTCTTGGGGCCGAAGGGCTACACCTTC. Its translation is CASSFLGPKGYTF.

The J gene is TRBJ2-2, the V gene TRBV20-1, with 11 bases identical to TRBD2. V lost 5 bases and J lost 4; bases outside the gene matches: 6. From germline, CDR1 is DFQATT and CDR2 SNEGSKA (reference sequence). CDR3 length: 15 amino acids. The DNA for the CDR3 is TGCAGTGCTCGACTAGCGGGATGGAGCACCGGGGAGCTGTTTTTT. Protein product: CSARLAGWSTGELFF.

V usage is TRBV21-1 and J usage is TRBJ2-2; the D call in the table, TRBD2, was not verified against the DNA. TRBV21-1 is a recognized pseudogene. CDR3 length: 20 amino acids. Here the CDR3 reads CASSKDFILAGETNTGELFF. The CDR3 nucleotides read TGTGCCAGCAGCAAAGATTTCATACTAGCGGGGGAGACCAACACCGGGGAGCTGTTTTTT.